This entry is about one T cell receptor (beta chain). These data are taken from a study of patients and donors after allogeneic stem cell transplantation. One entry per CDR3 protein, called by TCRdb with MiXCR from the RT-PCR reads. Among roughly 960,000 distinct CDR3 sequences listed, roughly 17% were seen once. Per the germline V gene, CDR1 is SNHLY and CDR2 is FYNNEI. Trimming cost V 7 bases and J 1 base; bases outside gene matches: 4. The CDR3 runs to 14 residues. Sequencing used blood, either unsorted or a sorted T cell fraction (not recorded which). The chain is built from TRBV2 and TRBJ1-5, with 7 nucleotides matching TRBD1. This receptor was taken from a human donor who was either an allogeneic HSCT recipient or a stem cell or donor lymphocyte infusion donor (not recorded which). It is not recorded whose cells these are; they may come from a transplant donor. The CDR3 DNA follows: TGTGCCAGCACCCGGGGACAGAGCAATCAGCCCCAGCATTTT. Amino acid sequence: CASTRGQSNQPQHF.